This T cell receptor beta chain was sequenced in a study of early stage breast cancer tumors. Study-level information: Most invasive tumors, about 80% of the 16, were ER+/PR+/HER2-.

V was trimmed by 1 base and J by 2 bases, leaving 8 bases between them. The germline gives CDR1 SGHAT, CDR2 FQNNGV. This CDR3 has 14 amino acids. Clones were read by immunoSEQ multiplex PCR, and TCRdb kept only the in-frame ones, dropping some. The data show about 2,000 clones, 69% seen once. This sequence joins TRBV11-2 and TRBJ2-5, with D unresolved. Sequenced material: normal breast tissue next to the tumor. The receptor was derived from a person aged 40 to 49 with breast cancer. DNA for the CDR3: TGTGCCAGCAGCTTAGTTGACCTACAAGAGACCCAGTACTTC. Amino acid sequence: CASSLVDLQETQYF. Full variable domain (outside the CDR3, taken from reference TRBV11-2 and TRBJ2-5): EAGVAQSPRYKIIEKRQSVAFWCNPISGHATLYWYQQILGQGPKLLIQFQNNGVVDDSQLPKDRFSAERLKGVDSTLKIQPAKLEDSAVYLCASSLVDLQETQYFGPGTRLLVL.